Here is one TCR beta chain with its context. These data come from a study of identifying expanded T cells in peripheral blood. The method was immunoSEQ multiplex PCR; TCRdb's version includes in-frame clones alone and lacks a portion of them. In the table there are about 130,000 clones, 86% of which are singletons. Trimming stripped 8 bases from V and 6 bases from J, with 16 bases between. Germline CDR1 MDHEN, CDR2 SYDVKM. This CDR3 is built from 13 residues. The chain uses TRBV28 and TRBJ1-2, with D maybe TRBD1 (6 bases). This clonotype was sampled from a person aged 18-69 years in good health. Sequenced sample: blood. The CDR3 loop is CASGLPGHNGYTF. In DNA, the CDR3 is TGTGCCAGCGGACTCCCGGGACATAATGGCTACACCTTC.